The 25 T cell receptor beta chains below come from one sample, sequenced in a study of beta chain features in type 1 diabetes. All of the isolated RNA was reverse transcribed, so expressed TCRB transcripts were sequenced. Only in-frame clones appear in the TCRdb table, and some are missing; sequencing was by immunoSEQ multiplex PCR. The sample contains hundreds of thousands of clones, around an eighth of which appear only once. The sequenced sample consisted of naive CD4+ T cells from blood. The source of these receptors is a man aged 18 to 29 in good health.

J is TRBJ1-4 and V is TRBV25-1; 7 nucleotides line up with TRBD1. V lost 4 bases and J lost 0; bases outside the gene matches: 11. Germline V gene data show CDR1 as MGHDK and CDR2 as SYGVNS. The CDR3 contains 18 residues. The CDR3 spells CASSGGYGTASTNEKLFF. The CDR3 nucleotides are TGTGCCAGCAGTGGAGGATACGGGACAGCCTCAACTAATGAAAAACTGTTTTTT.

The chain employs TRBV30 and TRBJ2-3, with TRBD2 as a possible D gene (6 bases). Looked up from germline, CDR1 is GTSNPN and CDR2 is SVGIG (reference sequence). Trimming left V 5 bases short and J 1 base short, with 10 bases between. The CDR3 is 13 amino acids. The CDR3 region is CAWSGGGTDTQYF. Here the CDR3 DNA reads TGTGCCTGGTCCGGAGGGGGCACAGATACGCAGTATTTT. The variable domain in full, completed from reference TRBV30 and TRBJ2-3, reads SQTIHQWPATLVQPVGSPLSLECTVEGTSNPNLYWYRQAAGRGLQLLFYSVGIGQISSEVPQNLSASRPQDRQFILSSKKLLLSDSGFYLCAWSGGGTDTQYFGPGTRLTVL.

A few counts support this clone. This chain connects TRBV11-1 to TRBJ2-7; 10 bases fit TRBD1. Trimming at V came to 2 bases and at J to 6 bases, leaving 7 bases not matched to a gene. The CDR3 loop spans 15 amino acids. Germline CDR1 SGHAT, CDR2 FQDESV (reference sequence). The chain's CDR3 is CASSLRTGGISEQYF. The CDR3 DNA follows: TGTGCCAGCAGCTTAAGGACAGGGGGGATCAGCGAGCAGTACTTC.

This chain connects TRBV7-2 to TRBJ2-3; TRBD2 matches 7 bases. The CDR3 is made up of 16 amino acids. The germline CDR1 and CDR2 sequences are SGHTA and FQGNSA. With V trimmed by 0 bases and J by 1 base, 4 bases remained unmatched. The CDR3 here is CASSLAASGGTDTQYF. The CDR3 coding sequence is TGTGCCAGCAGCTTAGCGGCTAGCGGAGGCACAGATACGCAGTATTTT.

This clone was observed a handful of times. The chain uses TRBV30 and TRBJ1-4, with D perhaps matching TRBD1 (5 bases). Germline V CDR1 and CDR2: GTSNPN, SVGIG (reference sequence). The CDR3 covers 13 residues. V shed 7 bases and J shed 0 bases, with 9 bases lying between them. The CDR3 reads CAYRKSTNEKLFF. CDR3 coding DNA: TGTGCCTACAGGAAATCAACTAATGAAAAACTGTTTTTT.

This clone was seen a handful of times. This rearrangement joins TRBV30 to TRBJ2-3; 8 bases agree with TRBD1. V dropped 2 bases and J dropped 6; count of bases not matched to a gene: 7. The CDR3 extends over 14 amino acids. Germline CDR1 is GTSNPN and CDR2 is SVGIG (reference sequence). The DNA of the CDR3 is TGTGCCTGGAGTAGGGACAGGAGTTTGGATACGCAGTATTTT. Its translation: CAWSRDRSLDTQYF. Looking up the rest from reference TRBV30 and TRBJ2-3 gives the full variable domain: SQTIHQWPATLVQPVGSPLSLECTVEGTSNPNLYWYRQAAGRGLQLLFYSVGIGQISSEVPQNLSASRPQDRQFILSSKKLLLSDSGFYLCAWSRDRSLDTQYFGPGTRLTVL.

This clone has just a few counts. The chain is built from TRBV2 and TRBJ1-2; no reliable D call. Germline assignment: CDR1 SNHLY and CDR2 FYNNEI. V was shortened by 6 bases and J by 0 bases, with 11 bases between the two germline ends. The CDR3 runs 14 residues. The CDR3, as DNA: TGTGCCAGCAGCGTCGAACAAACTAACTATGGCTACACCTTC. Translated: CASSVEQTNYGYTF. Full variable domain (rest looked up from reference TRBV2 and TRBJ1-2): EPEVTQTPSHQVTQMGQEVILRCVPISNHLYFYWYRQILGQKVEFLVSFYNNEISEKSEIFDDQFSVERPDGSNFTLKIRSTKLEDSAMYFCASSVEQTNYGYTFGSGTRLTVV.

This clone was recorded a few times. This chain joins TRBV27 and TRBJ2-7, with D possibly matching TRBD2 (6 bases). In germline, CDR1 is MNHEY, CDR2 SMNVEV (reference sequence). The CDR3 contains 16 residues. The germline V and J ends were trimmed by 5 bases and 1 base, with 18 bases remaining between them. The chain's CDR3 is CASSRRRELRSYEQYF. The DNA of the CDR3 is TGTGCCAGCAGTCGCCGGAGGGAACTACGGTCCTACGAGCAGTACTTC.

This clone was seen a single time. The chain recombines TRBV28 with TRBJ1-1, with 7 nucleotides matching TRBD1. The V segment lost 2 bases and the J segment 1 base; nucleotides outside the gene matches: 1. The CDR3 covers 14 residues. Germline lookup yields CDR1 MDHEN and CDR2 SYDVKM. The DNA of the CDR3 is TGTGCCAGCAGTTTACAGGGGGGGAACACTGAAGCTTTCTTT. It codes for CASSLQGGNTEAFF.

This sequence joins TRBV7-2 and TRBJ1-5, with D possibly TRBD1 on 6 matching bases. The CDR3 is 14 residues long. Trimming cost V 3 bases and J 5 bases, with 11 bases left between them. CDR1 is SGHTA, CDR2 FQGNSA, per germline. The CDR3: CASSLQGIYQPQHF. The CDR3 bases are TGTGCCAGCAGCTTGCAGGGGATCTATCAGCCCCAGCATTTT.

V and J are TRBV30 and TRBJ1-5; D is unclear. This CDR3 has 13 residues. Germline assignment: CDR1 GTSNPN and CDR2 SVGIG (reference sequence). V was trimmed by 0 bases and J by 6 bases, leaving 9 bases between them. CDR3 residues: CAWSVGEGQPQHF. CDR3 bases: TGTGCCTGGAGTGTAGGAGAGGGTCAGCCCCAGCATTTT.

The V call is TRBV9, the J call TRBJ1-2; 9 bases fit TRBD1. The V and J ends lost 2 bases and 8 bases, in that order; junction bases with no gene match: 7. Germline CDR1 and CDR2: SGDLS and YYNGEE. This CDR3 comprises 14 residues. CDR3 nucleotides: TGTGCCAGCAGCGTGGGACAGGGAGGTTTCGGCTACACCTTC. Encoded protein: CASSVGQGGFGYTF.

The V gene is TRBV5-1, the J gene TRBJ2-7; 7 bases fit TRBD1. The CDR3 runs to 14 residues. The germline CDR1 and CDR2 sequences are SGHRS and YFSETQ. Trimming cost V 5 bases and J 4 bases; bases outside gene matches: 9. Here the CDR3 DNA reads TGCGCCAGCAGAGTGACAGGGAAAGGGTACGAGCAGTACTTC. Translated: CASRVTGKGYEQYF.

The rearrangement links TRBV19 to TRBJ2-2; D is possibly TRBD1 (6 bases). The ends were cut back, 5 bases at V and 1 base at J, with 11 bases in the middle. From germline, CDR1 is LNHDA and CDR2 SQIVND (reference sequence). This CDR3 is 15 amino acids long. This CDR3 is CASSPRGRNTGELFF. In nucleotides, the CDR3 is TGTGCCAGTAGTCCCAGGGGACGGAACACCGGGGAGCTGTTTTTT.

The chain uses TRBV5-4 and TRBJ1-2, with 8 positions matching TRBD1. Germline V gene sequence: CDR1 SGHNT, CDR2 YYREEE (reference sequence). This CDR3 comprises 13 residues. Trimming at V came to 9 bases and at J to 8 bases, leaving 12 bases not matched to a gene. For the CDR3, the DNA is TGTGCCACCGCTGGGCAGGGGGCGGAAGGCTACACCTTC. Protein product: CATAGQGAEGYTF.

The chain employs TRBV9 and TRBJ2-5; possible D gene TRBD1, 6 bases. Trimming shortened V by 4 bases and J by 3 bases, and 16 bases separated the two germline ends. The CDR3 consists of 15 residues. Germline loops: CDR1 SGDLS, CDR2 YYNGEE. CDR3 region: CASSRGTFEEETQYF. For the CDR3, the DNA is TGTGCCAGCAGCCGAGGGACATTTGAGGAAGAGACCCAGTACTTC.

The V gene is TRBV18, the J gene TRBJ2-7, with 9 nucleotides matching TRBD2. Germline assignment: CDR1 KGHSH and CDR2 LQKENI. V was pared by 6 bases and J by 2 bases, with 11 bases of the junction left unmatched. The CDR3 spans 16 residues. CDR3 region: CASSPDYAGGPYEQYF. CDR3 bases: TGTGCCAGCTCGCCAGACTACGCGGGGGGGCCCTACGAGCAGTACTTC. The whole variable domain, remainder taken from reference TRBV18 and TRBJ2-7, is NAGVMQNPRHLVRRRGQEARLRCSPMKGHSHVYWYRQLPEEGLKFMVYLQKENIIDESGMPKERFSAEFPKEGPSILRIQQVVRGDSAAYFCASSPDYAGGPYEQYFGPGTRLTVT.

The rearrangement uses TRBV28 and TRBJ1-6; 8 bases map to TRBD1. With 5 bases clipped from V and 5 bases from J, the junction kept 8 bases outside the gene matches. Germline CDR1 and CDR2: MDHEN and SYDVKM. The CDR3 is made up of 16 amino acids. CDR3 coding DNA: TGTGCCAGCAGTCCGCGGACAGGGATTGATAATTCACCCCTCCACTTT. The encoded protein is CASSPRTGIDNSPLHF.

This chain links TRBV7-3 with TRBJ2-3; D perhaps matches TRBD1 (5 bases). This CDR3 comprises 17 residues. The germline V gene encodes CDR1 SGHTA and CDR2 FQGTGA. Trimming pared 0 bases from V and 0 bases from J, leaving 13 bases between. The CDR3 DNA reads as TGTGCCAGCAGCTTAACGTTCTCCAGACAGAGCACAGATACGCAGTATTTT. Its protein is CASSLTFSRQSTDTQYF.

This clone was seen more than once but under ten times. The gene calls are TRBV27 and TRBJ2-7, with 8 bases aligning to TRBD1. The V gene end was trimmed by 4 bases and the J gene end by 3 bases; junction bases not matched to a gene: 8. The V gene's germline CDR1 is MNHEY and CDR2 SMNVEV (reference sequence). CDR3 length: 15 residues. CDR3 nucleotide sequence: TGTGCCAGCAGTTCCTGGGCAGGGGGCGTCTACGAGCAGTACTTC. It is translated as CASSSWAGGVYEQYF.

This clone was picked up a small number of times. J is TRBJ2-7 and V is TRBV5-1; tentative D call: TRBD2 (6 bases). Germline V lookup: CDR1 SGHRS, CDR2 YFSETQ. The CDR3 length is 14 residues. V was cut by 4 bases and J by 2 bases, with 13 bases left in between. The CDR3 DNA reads TGCGCCAGCAGCCCGGCGTGGGGGGCCTACGAGCAGTACTTC. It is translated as CASSPAWGAYEQYF.

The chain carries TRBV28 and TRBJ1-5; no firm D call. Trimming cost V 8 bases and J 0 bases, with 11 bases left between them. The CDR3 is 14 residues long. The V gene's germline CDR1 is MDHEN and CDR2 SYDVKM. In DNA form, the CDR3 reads TGTGCCAGCTGCTACTATTATAGCAATCAGCCCCAGCATTTT. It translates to CASCYYYSNQPQHF.

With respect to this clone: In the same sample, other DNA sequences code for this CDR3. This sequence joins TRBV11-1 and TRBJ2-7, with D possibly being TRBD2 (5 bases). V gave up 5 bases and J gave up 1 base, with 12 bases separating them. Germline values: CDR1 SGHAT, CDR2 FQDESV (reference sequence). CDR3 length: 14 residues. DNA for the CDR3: TGTGCCAGCAGCCTGAGGACGGGATCCTACGAGCAGTACTTC. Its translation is CASSLRTGSYEQYF.

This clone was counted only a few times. The CDR3: CASSSDRYTDTQYF. The DNA for the CDR3 is TGCGCCAGCAGCTCGGACAGATACACAGATACGCAGTATTTT. This chain links TRBV5-1 with TRBJ2-3; a possible D gene is TRBD1 (6 bases). The germline V gene encodes CDR1 SGHRS and CDR2 YFSETQ. V was shortened by 3 bases and J by 2 bases, with 10 bases between the two germline ends. The CDR3 has 14 residues.

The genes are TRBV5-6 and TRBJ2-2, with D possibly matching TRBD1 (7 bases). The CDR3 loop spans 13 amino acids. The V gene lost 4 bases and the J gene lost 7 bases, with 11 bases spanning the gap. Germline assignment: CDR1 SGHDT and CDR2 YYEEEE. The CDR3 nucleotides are TGTGCCAGCAGCCGACAGGGAGGCGGGGAGCTGTTTTTT. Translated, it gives CASSRQGGGELFF.